The 27 T cell receptor beta chains listed next were all sequenced from one sample in a study of persistence of HIV-infected CD4 T cells. Antigens for these TCRs are unknown. This nonspecific control used anti-CD3/anti-CD28 bead stimulation of CD4+ T cells. CD4+ T cells upregulating both CD40 ligand and CD69 were sorted as responding cells. This was the immunoSEQ version 4 assay in survey mode. This table comes from immunoSEQ multiplex PCR, and its TCRdb copy is limited to in-frame clones, with some not included. The data hold some 40,000 clones, with 90% to 95% observed a single time. The material was CD4+ T cells sorted from PBMCs after approximately 19-hour stimulation, obtained from a patient who received antiretroviral therapy. All receptors come from an adult man with HIV who was CMV-seropositive.

The sample holds a few counts of this clone. The chain has TRBV12-3 or TRBV12-4 and TRBJ1-1; D not resolved. Trimming stripped 2 bases from V and 4 bases from J, with 8 bases between. The CDR3 sequence is 13 residues long. DNA for the CDR3: TGTGCCAGCAGTTTAAAGGGAGGCACTGAAGCTTTCTTT. It yields the protein CASSLKGGTEAFF.

The CDR3 DNA follows: TGTGCCAGCACCCATCCCGGGGGGAGCAATCAGCCCCAGCATTTT. Residues: CASTHPGGSNQPQHF. This rearrangement joins TRBV6-4 to TRBJ1-5; possible D gene TRBD1, 5 bases. V was shortened by 7 bases and J by 1 base, with 14 bases between the two germline ends. This CDR3 region has 15 residues. Germline CDR1 is MRHNA and CDR2 is SNTAGT.

The chain joins TRBV6-6 to TRBJ1-3, with D possibly matching TRBD1 (5 bases). V was clipped by 2 bases and J by 1 base, with 12 bases between them. Looked up from germline, CDR1 is MNHNY and CDR2 is SVGAGI (reference sequence). The CDR3 extends over 16 amino acids. CDR3 coding DNA: TGTGCCAGCAGTTACGGGGACCCCCTATCTGGAAACACCATATATTTT. Its translation: CASSYGDPLSGNTIYF.

The J gene is TRBJ1-6, the V gene TRBV5-1; D possibly corresponds to TRBD1 (6 bases). The CDR3 contains 16 residues. V lost 4 bases, J lost 10 bases, and 21 bases lay in between. The germline CDR1 and CDR2 sequences are SGHRS and YFSETQ. CDR3 coding DNA: TGCGCCAGCAGCCAAACTGTAGGGGTAGGGGGATCACCCCTCCACTTT. This gives the protein CASSQTVGVGGSPLHF. Based on the CDR3 plus reference TRBV5-1 and TRBJ1-6, the full variable domain is KAGVTQTPRYLIKTRGQQVTLSCSPISGHRSVSWYQQTPGQGLQFLFEYFSETQRNKGNFPGRFSGRQFSNSRSEMNVSTLELGDSALYLCASSQTVGVGGSPLHFGNGTRLTVT.

The gene calls are TRBV5-4 and TRBJ1-4; D perhaps matches TRBD1 (6 bases). Germline V gene sequence: CDR1 SGHNT, CDR2 YYREEE (reference sequence). The CDR3 extends over 14 amino acids. The V and J ends lost 1 base and 8 bases respectively, with 12 bases between them. In nucleotides, the CDR3 is TGTGCCAGCAGCTTGTATCAGGGGTCCGAAAAACTGTTTTTT. Translated, it gives CASSLYQGSEKLFF.

The V and J genes are TRBV7-2 and TRBJ2-2; 8 bases line up with TRBD2. V lost 5 bases and J lost 0; bases outside the gene matches: 8. CDR1 and CDR2 from the germline V gene are SGHTA and FQGNSA. This CDR3 contains 17 residues. The CDR3 spells CASSPPSGGSNTGELFF. CDR3 in DNA: TGTGCCAGCAGCCCGCCCAGCGGGGGCTCGAACACCGGGGAGCTGTTTTTT.

This clone was seen only once. The CDR3 coding sequence is TGTGCCAGCAGCCAACAGGCTAGCGGGTACCCGAGCTCCTACGAGCAGTACTTC. Its protein is CASSQQASGYPSSYEQYF. V usage is TRBV3-1 (or the pseudogene TRBV3-2) and J usage is TRBJ2-7, with 8 bases that match TRBD2. Germline CDR1 is LGHDT and CDR2 is YNNKEL (reference sequence). The V gene end was trimmed by 2 bases and the J gene end by 0 bases; junction bases not matched to a gene: 12. This CDR3 is 18 amino acids long.

V and J are TRBV5-1 and TRBJ2-7, with TRBD2 matching over 8 bases. V was pared by 2 bases and J by 3 bases, with 7 bases of the junction left unmatched. Germline loops: CDR1 SGHRS, CDR2 YFSETQ. The CDR3 runs 15 residues. The CDR3 region is CASSFVSGGSYEQYF. The CDR3 bases are TGCGCCAGCAGCTTCGTCTCGGGGGGGAGCTACGAGCAGTACTTC.

The chain combines TRBV6-6 with TRBJ2-2, with TRBD2 as a possible D gene (5 bases). Trimming left V 0 bases short and J 6 bases short, with 11 bases between. The CDR3 spans 15 residues. CDR1 MNHNY and CDR2 SVGAGI come from the germline V gene (reference sequence). Here the CDR3 reads CASSYSPGKPGELFF. The CDR3 DNA follows: TGTGCCAGCAGTTACTCCCCCGGGAAACCCGGGGAGCTGTTTTTT.

This CDR3 reads CASRQTVSLDGYTF. CDR3 DNA: TGTGCCAGCAGACAGACTGTTTCCCTTGATGGCTACACCTTC. This chain uses TRBV28 with TRBJ1-2; D not resolved. Germline assignment: CDR1 MDHEN and CDR2 SYDVKM. Trimming shortened V by 6 bases and J by 6 bases, and 17 bases separated the two germline ends. This CDR3 contains 14 residues.

The chain carries TRBV15 and TRBJ1-6; TRBD1 agrees at 7 bases. With V trimmed by 5 bases and J by 11 bases, 12 bases remained unmatched. There are 15 residues in the CDR3. Germline V gene sequence: CDR1 LNHNV, CDR2 YYDKDF (reference sequence). The CDR3 DNA reads as TGTGCCACCAGCGGAAAGACAGGGCTCCGGGCACCCCTCCACTTT. Amino acids: CATSGKTGLRAPLHF. The full variable domain, rest sourced from reference TRBV15 and TRBJ1-6, is DAMVIQNPRYQVTQFGKPVTLSCSQTLNHNVMYWYQQKSSQAPKLLFHYYDKDFNNEADTPDNFQSRRPNTSFCFLDIRSPGLGDTAMYLCATSGKTGLRAPLHFGNGTRLTVT.

The V and J genes are TRBV19 and TRBJ2-3; 8 bases agree with TRBD1. Germline CDR1 reads LNHDA; CDR2 reads SQIVND (reference sequence). Losses at the gene ends were 5 bases for V and 2 bases for J; bases not matched to a gene: 6. The CDR3 is 15 amino acids. The CDR3 loop is CASSPGQGPTDTQYF. Written as DNA, the CDR3 is TGTGCCAGTAGTCCCGGACAGGGACCCACAGATACGCAGTATTTT.

V is TRBV5-5 and J is TRBJ1-4, with 8 bases aligning to TRBD1. The germline V gene encodes CDR1 SGHKS and CDR2 YYEKEE (reference sequence). Germline trimming cut 0 bases from V and 8 bases from J; bases unmatched to any gene: 3. The CDR3 runs to 14 residues. The CDR3 spells CASSLGTGSEKLFF. CDR3 DNA sequence: TGTGCCAGCAGCTTGGGGACAGGGTCCGAAAAACTGTTTTTT.

This chain connects TRBV7-9 to TRBJ2-2, with D unclear. With 4 bases removed from V and 8 bases from J, the gap between germline ends came to 8 bases. CDR3 length equals 12 residues. Germline V gene lookup returns CDR1 SEHNR and CDR2 FQNEAQ (reference sequence). The CDR3 spells CASSSPRGELFF. The CDR3 region has the DNA TGTGCCAGCAGCTCCCCGAGGGGGGAGCTGTTTTTT.

The chain recombines TRBV5-1 with TRBJ2-2, with 7 bases matching TRBD1. Germline V gene lookup returns CDR1 SGHRS and CDR2 YFSETQ. The length of the CDR3 is 13 residues. The J segment lost 6 bases and the V segment lost 4 bases, leaving 3 bases of the junction unmatched. CDR3 sequence: CASSQTGSGELFF. CDR3 sequence (DNA): TGCGCCAGCAGCCAGACAGGGTCCGGGGAGCTGTTTTTT.

CDR3 in DNA: TGTGCCAGTATGGTGACAGGGACCACAGATACGCAGTATTTT. Encoded protein: CASMVTGTTDTQYF. The V call is TRBV19, the J call TRBJ2-3, with 7 bases aligning to TRBD1. The CDR3 extends over 14 amino acids. Germline assignment: CDR1 LNHDA and CDR2 SQIVND (reference sequence). V shed 7 bases and J 2 bases; nucleotides not matched to a gene: 6.

This sequence joins TRBV28 and TRBJ2-3, with TRBD1 matching over 11 bases. CDR1 MDHEN and CDR2 SYDVKM come from the germline V gene. V lost 5 bases, J lost 6 bases, and 4 bases stayed unmatched. The CDR3 spans 14 residues. The CDR3 DNA follows: TGTGCCAGCAGTGGACAGGGGGCAGGGGATACGCAGTATTTT. Residues: CASSGQGAGDTQYF.

V is TRBV27 and J is TRBJ2-1, with no clear D. CDR3 length: 13 amino acids. V lost 5 bases and J lost 4, with 9 bases in between. Germline CDR1 and CDR2: MNHEY and SMNVEV (reference sequence). The CDR3 DNA sequence: TGTGCCAGCAGTCGAGTGGAGTACAATGAGCAGTTCTTC. Amino acid sequence: CASSRVEYNEQFF.

This chain joins TRBV2 and TRBJ1-2; tentative D call: TRBD1 (5 bases). The CDR3 has 14 amino acids. From germline, CDR1 is SNHLY and CDR2 FYNNEI. The V end was cut by 5 bases, the J end by 2 bases, with 12 bases between. The CDR3 DNA sequence: TGTGCCAGCAGTCCGGGACGGGGGAACTATGGCTACACCTTC. It specifies CASSPGRGNYGYTF.

V usage is TRBV7-8 and J usage is TRBJ2-7; TRBD2 is a possible D gene (6 bases). The CDR3 covers 14 residues. CDR1 is SGHVS and CDR2 is FQNEAQ in the germline V gene. V was trimmed by 0 bases and J by 4 bases, leaving 10 bases between them. Here the CDR3 DNA reads TGTGCCAGCAGCTTAGCGTCGGAGGGGTACGAGCAGTACTTC. Translating gives CASSLASEGYEQYF.

The chain's CDR3 is CASSLRAGLSNSPLHF. The CDR3 DNA sequence: TGTGCCAGCAGCTTGAGGGCAGGCTTATCTAATTCACCCCTCCACTTT. V is TRBV5-5 and J is TRBJ1-6; D is undetermined. Between the trimmed V and J ends, which lost 1 base and 6 bases, there was a span of 14 bases. CDR1 and CDR2 (germline): SGHKS, YYEKEE (reference sequence). This CDR3 has 16 residues.

This clone was counted once. The chain is built from TRBV7-9 and TRBJ1-4; 7 bases map to TRBD1. With 5 bases clipped from V and 6 bases from J, the junction kept 6 bases outside the gene matches. The CDR3 runs 14 residues. Per the germline V gene, CDR1 is SEHNR and CDR2 is FQNEAQ (reference sequence). DNA for the CDR3: TGTGCCAGCAGCCTGAGAACAGGGGATGAAAAACTGTTTTTT. Protein: CASSLRTGDEKLFF.

The rearrangement uses TRBV7-8 and TRBJ2-1; 9 bases agree with TRBD1. Germline V lookup: CDR1 SGHVS, CDR2 FQNEAQ. V shed 7 bases and J 9 bases; nucleotides not matched to a gene: 10. This CDR3 comprises 14 residues. CDR3 in DNA: TGTGCCAGCATCAGAGACAGGGGGATTGGTGAGCAGTTCTTC. This codes for CASIRDRGIGEQFF.

This rearrangement joins TRBV7-9 to TRBJ2-5; 7 bases agree with TRBD2. V trimming: 3 bases; J trimming: 5 bases; junction bases outside the gene matches: 12. CDR3 length: 16 residues. Per germline, CDR1 SEHNR and CDR2 FQNEAQ (reference sequence). The CDR3 bases are TGTGCCAGCAGCTTCCCACGGGCGGGGGTATCCGAGACCCAGTACTTC. Translation: CASSFPRAGVSETQYF.

V is TRBV15 and J is TRBJ1-2, with 8 bases matching TRBD1. The CDR3 covers 15 residues. J gave up 4 bases and V 0 bases, and 4 bases lay outside the gene matches. CDR1 is LNHNV and CDR2 is YYDKDF in the germline V gene (reference sequence). The CDR3 protein is CATSRDIQGAYGYTF. In DNA, the CDR3 is TGTGCCACCAGCAGAGATATCCAGGGGGCCTATGGCTACACCTTC.

V is TRBV15 and J is TRBJ1-3; 7 bases agree with TRBD1. The CDR3 loop spans 17 amino acids. Germline trimming cut 3 bases from V and 0 bases from J; bases unmatched to any gene: 8. From germline, CDR1 is LNHNV and CDR2 YYDKDF (reference sequence). This CDR3 reads CATSRQLSGGSGNTIYF. Written as DNA, the CDR3 is TGTGCCACCAGCAGGCAGCTGTCAGGGGGCTCTGGAAACACCATATATTTT.

The V and J genes are TRBV3-1 (or the pseudogene TRBV3-2) and TRBJ2-2, with a weak D call TRBD2 (5 bases). The CDR3 runs to 14 residues. CDR1 is LGHDT and CDR2 is YNNKEL in the germline V gene (reference sequence). Trimming pared 4 bases from V and 5 bases from J, leaving 11 bases between. CDR3: CASSRVTGTGELFF. The CDR3 nucleotides are TGTGCCAGCAGCCGCGTCACGGGGACCGGGGAGCTGTTTTTT.